This TCR beta chain derives from a study of blood T cell repertoires in COVID-19 (dated by TCRdb to 2018 to 2020). Describing the broader study: The collaborator samples originated in the United States, Italy and Spain and spanned the acute and convalescent phases of COVID-19. Deeply sampled blood TCRbeta repertoires from subjects exposed to, actively infected with, or recovered from COVID-19 were included in the dataset. Nearly every sample came with metadata listing a de-identified subject ID, COVID-19 status, age in years and sex. The material from the prospective study consisted of cDNA or gDNA derived from T cells, B-cell-depleted T cells, or PBMCs. A freely available public database, intended as a resource for researchers studying the immune response to SARS-CoV-2, is where the repertoires were released. HLA class I and class II types, where available, came from metadata supplied by the sample provider rather than from assay-based typing. The samples were drawn from two sources: the first 160 participants of the ongoing ImmuneRACE study, and fewer than 1,500 subjects contributed by 6 global collaborators.

The immunoSEQ Assay, a bias-controlled multiplex PCR, was used to amplify TCRbeta CDR3 regions from genomic DNA. In the authors' own workflow: Nucleated cell counts per sample were estimated from amplification of reference gene primers within the assay. To quantify the absolute abundance of each unique TCRbeta CDR3 rearrangement, sequence reads were collapsed and filtered. Productive Simpson clonality was computed per sample as the square root of Simpson's diversity index over productive rearrangements. As stored in TCRdb, this immuneACCESS dataset retains in-frame rearrangements with V and J assigned. A fraction of the clones does not appear; measured against another copy, unresolved V genes explain less than half of the discrepancy, and the remainder lacks a known reason. V and J calls plus clone size are reproduced from that table; the DNA served to infer D and trimming. This sample has 310,000 or so clones in its table, and around 87% of those were observed once. About 1.2% of the sample comes from the top ten.

The collaborating institutions used their own protocols to collect whole blood in K2EDTA tubes. For TCRbeta analysis, collaborators shipped samples as frozen whole blood, isolated PBMCs, or DNA extracted from either of those sample types. Points on this clone: Its antigen has not been determined. Base-call qualities are not available, and no considerably larger clone is one nucleotide away.

General conclusions and limits of the study: The amount of clinical and demographic metadata varied by source and participant and was provided uncurated.

The clonotype originates from a man in his 70s with acute or convalescent COVID-19. The source material was peripheral blood.

The sequence in DNA is TGTGCCAGCAGCTTAGAAGGGGCCCAGAGTGAGCAGTTCTTC. Its protein reads: CASSLEGAQSEQFF. Recombination linked TRBV7-6 to TRBJ2-1; TRBD1 might be the D gene, on 5 matching bases. The CDR3, cysteine through phenylalanine, is 14 amino acids long. Only the CDR3 portion is preserved as DNA: 42 bases, with reading frame beginning at the first base. At the junction V is shortened by 1 base and J by 9 bases, with 13 bases in between. Via the germline V gene, CDR1 is SGHVS and CDR2 FNYEAQ.